These 4 T cell receptor beta chains came from one sample sequenced in a study of blood T cell repertoires in COVID-19. The method was immunoSEQ multiplex PCR; TCRdb's version includes in-frame clones alone and lacks a portion of them. The profile shows some 390,000 clones, more than 70% of them singletons. Sequenced input: peripheral blood. All receptors come from a woman aged 55-70 years with COVID-19, enrolled during active disease.

The rearrangement uses TRBV5-1 and TRBJ1-2, with TRBD1 matching over 12 bases. Germline V gives CDR1 SGHRS, CDR2 YFSETQ. J was trimmed by 10 bases and V by 7 bases; bases with no gene match: 11. CDR3 length equals 14 residues. The CDR3 is CASSYPGTGGAYTF. DNA for the CDR3: TGCGCCAGCTCCTACCCCGGGACAGGGGGCGCCTACACCTTC.

This clone was picked up one time. The chain combines TRBV2 with TRBJ1-5, with D possibly matching TRBD1 (5 bases). The CDR3 consists of 15 residues. V was pared by 6 bases and J by 7 bases, with 19 bases between. Germline assignment: CDR1 SNHLY and CDR2 FYNNEI. The CDR3 protein is CASRAPGTGQQPQHF. The CDR3 coding sequence is TGTGCCAGCAGGGCCCCCGGGACTGGGCAACAGCCCCAGCATTTT.

The chain joins TRBV5-1 to TRBJ2-1, with 9 bases fitting TRBD1. Germline assignment: CDR1 SGHRS and CDR2 YFSETQ. With V trimmed by 4 bases and J by 5 bases, 10 bases remained unmatched. The CDR3 contains 16 residues. The CDR3 loop reads CASSDGTGWTHNEQFF. DNA for the CDR3: TGCGCCAGCAGCGATGGGACAGGGTGGACCCACAATGAGCAGTTCTTC.

This clone was found once. V is TRBV10-3 and J is TRBJ1-2, with 9 bases lining up with TRBD1. The CDR3 consists of 15 residues. Germline V lookup: CDR1 ENHRY, CDR2 SYGVKD. V lost 0 bases to trimming and J lost 10 bases; unmatched junction nucleotides: 9. The CDR3 is CAISESGGTGNPYTF. CDR3 nucleotides: TGTGCCATCAGTGAGTCGGGTGGGACAGGGAACCCCTACACCTTC.